The 9 T cell receptor beta chains presented below share a single source sample, sequenced in a study of cytomegalovirus exposure and HLA in healthy donors. Primers for the PCR totalled 60 Vbeta and 13 Jbeta. Clones were read by immunoSEQ multiplex PCR, and TCRdb kept only the in-frame ones, dropping some. The sample totals 50,000 or so clones. Sequencing input: PBMCs. Receptor source: a middle-aged man in good health and CMV-seropositive.

Here the CDR3 DNA reads TGTGCCAGCTCACCTACCTCAGCGGGAGGGCCAGATACGCAGTATTTT. Translation: CASSPTSAGGPDTQYF. The chain employs TRBV18 and TRBJ2-3; 10 bases are shared with TRBD2. The CDR3 covers 16 residues. With 3 bases clipped from V and 4 bases from J, the junction kept 7 bases outside the gene matches. CDR1 is KGHSH, CDR2 LQKENI, per germline.

V usage is TRBV19 and J usage is TRBJ1-5, with D unclear. The length of the CDR3 is 17 residues. Germline V gene data show CDR1 as LNHDA and CDR2 as SQIVND (reference sequence). Trimming left V 4 bases short and J 0 bases short, with 16 bases between. The CDR3 bases are TGTGCCAGTAGTAACGGCAGGATGGATTTTAGCAATCAGCCCCAGCATTTT. It yields the protein CASSNGRMDFSNQPQHF.

The rearrangement links TRBV4-1 to TRBJ1-4; D perhaps matches TRBD1 (5 bases). CDR3 length: 15 residues. Germline-derived CDR1 and CDR2 are MGHRA and YSYEKL. V lost 4 bases to trimming and J lost 3 bases, with 12 bases between them. This CDR3 reads CASSRTGGANEKLFF. The CDR3 bases are TGCGCCAGCAGCCGTACAGGCGGAGCTAATGAAAAACTGTTTTTT.

CDR3 bases: TGTGCCAGTAGTATCCGTAGCAACACAGATACGCAGTATTTT. This encodes CASSIRSNTDTQYF. The gene calls are TRBV19 and TRBJ2-3; D is uncertain. The CDR3 extends over 14 amino acids. The V end was cut by 3 bases, the J end by 2 bases, with 9 bases between. Germline V gene sequence: CDR1 LNHDA, CDR2 SQIVND (reference sequence).

CDR3 protein: CASSQGWLADDNEQFF. DNA for the CDR3: TGCGCCAGCAGCCAAGGTTGGCTAGCGGACGACAATGAGCAGTTCTTC. V gene TRBV4-3 combines with J gene TRBJ2-1; 7 bases are a match to TRBD2. V lost 1 base, J lost 5 bases, and 8 bases stayed unmatched. CDR1 LGHNA and CDR2 YSLEER come from the germline V gene. This CDR3 has 16 residues.

The rearrangement links TRBV2 to TRBJ1-4, with 7 bases identical to TRBD1. Trimming removed 6 bases from V and 4 bases from J; junction bases left unmatched: 5. The CDR3 is 14 residues long. Germline CDR1 SNHLY, CDR2 FYNNEI. The CDR3 here is CASSQQGFNEKLFF. In DNA, the CDR3 is TGTGCCAGCAGCCAACAGGGGTTTAATGAAAAACTGTTTTTT.

This chain joins TRBV4-2 and TRBJ1-1, with unresolved D. V lost 4 bases and J lost 4, with 7 bases in between. The CDR3 loop spans 12 amino acids. CDR1 LGHNA and CDR2 YNFKEQ come from the germline V gene. CDR3 protein: CASSLRGTEAFF. The CDR3 coding sequence is TGTGCCAGCAGCCTTCGGGGCACTGAAGCTTTCTTT.

With regard to this clone: A read error may account for a junction end that differs from germline. The chain joins TRBV4-1 to TRBJ2-1, with TRBD2 as a possible D gene (6 bases). The CDR3 contains 19 residues. The germline CDR1 and CDR2 sequences are MGHRA and YSYEKL. The CDR3 DNA follows: TGCGCCAGCAGCCAAGATAACCCTAGCGACATAAGCTCCGACAATGAGCAGTTCTTC. Amino acid sequence: CASSQDNPSDISSDNEQFF.

This rearrangement joins TRBV5-1 to TRBJ2-2, with D possibly being TRBD1 (6 bases). V was pared by 2 bases and J by 4 bases, with 12 bases between. Germline values: CDR1 SGHRS, CDR2 YFSETQ. CDR3 length equals 15 residues. In DNA form, the CDR3 reads TGCGCCAGCAGCTTCCAGGGGTCGGGCACCGGGGAGCTGTTTTTT. It encodes CASSFQGSGTGELFF.